This entry lists 27 T cell receptor beta chains sequenced from one sample in a study of T cells in Graves' hyperthyroidism and ophthalmopathy. It was RNA transcripts that yielded the amplified TCR beta CDR3 regions. First-round RT-PCR with HTBI primers amplified the TCR CDR3 region. Using its own MiXCR run on the multiplex PCR reads, TCRdb lists one record per CDR3 protein. The sample gives hundreds of thousands of distinct CDR3 sequences, 15% to 20% of which show up once; around 50% is in the top ten. Sequencing input: blood. The receptors here all came from a man aged 35 to 55 with Graves' ophthalmopathy.

A few counts support this clonotype. V and J are TRBV20-1 and TRBJ1-1; D is undetermined. Germline CDR1 and CDR2: DFQATT and SNEGSKA (reference sequence). V was cut by 2 bases and J by 1 base, with 8 bases left in between. This CDR3 has 13 residues. The CDR3 is CSARFGRNTEAFF. The CDR3 region has the DNA TGCAGTGCTAGATTTGGAAGGAACACTGAAGCTTTCTTT.

The chain has TRBV5-1 and TRBJ1-6; a possible D gene is TRBD1 (5 bases). The CDR3 is 17 amino acids. Trimming removed 4 bases from V and 13 bases from J, with 27 bases in between. Germline values: CDR1 SGHRS, CDR2 YFSETQ. The CDR3 loop reads CASSRSTQVLPNLPLHF. The CDR3 nucleotides read TGCGCCAGCAGCCGAAGTACACAGGTTCTCCCTAATTTGCCCCTCCACTTT.

This clonotype occurred a few times. The chain is built from TRBV20-1 and TRBJ2-7; 8 bases map to TRBD2. The CDR3 spans 13 residues. V lost 2 bases to trimming and J lost 7 bases; unmatched junction nucleotides: 7. Germline V gives CDR1 DFQATT, CDR2 SNEGSKA (reference sequence). CDR3 DNA sequence: TGCAGTGCTAGACCGCGGGGGGCAGGGGAGCAGTACTTC. Translated, it gives CSARPRGAGEQYF.

The CDR3 spells CASSPIPGTSGGPNEQFF. DNA for the CDR3: TGTGCCAGCAGCCCAATACCGGGAACTAGCGGGGGGCCTAATGAGCAGTTCTTC. The chain joins TRBV5-8 to TRBJ2-1; 12 bases are shared with TRBD2. The CDR3 loop spans 18 amino acids. The germline V gene has CDR1 SGHTS and CDR2 YDEGEE. With 4 bases clipped from V and 7 bases from J, the junction kept 15 bases outside the gene matches.

Only a few counts were recorded for this clonotype. This rearrangement joins TRBV6-5 to TRBJ1-2; D gene unclear. Deletions cut 2 bases from V and 0 bases from J, with 22 bases between. Germline V gene sequence: CDR1 MNHEY, CDR2 SVGAGI. The CDR3 has 19 amino acids. CDR3 loop: CASSYQLNPFGSTNYGYTF. Written as DNA, the CDR3 is TGTGCCAGCAGTTACCAGCTCAATCCTTTCGGGTCCACTAACTATGGCTACACCTTC.

This clonotype was counted a few times. This chain joins TRBV20-1 and TRBJ2-7; 9 bases are a match to TRBD2. Germline loops: CDR1 DFQATT, CDR2 SNEGSKA (reference sequence). The V segment lost 2 bases and the J segment 1 base; nucleotides outside the gene matches: 6. There are 15 residues in the CDR3. The CDR3 region has the DNA TGCAGTGCTAGATGGGCTAGCGGGATTTCCTACGAGCAGTACTTC. Its protein product is CSARWASGISYEQYF.

This clonotype was recorded a few times. This may stem from a read error, because a much larger clone lies one nucleotide away. This CDR3 fails to terminate in the conserved phenylalanine or tryptophan, so it likely reflects a read error. This rearrangement joins TRBV2 to TRBJ1-1; no clear D. Looked up from germline, CDR1 is SNHLY and CDR2 is FYNNEI. The CDR3 covers 14 residues. The germline V and J ends were trimmed by 6 bases and 2 bases, with 13 bases remaining between them. CDR3 residues: CASSPRQANTEAFL. The CDR3 DNA follows: TGTGCCAGCAGCCCTAGGCAGGCTAACACTGAAGCTTTCCTT.

Worth noting for this clonotype: A single base separates this from a much larger clone, so it may be a read error. The chain recombines TRBV30 with TRBJ1-2, with TRBD1 matching 11 bases. CDR3 length: 17 amino acids. The germline V gene has CDR1 GTSNPN and CDR2 SVGIG (reference sequence). CDR3 region: CAWSYGPRDRGNHGHTF. The CDR3, as DNA: TGTGCCTGGAGTTATGGTCCCCGGGACAGGGGGAACCATGGCCACACCTTC.

V is TRBV9 and J is TRBJ1-3; D uncertain. V was clipped by 6 bases and J by 1 base, with 5 bases between them. The germline V gene has CDR1 SGDLS and CDR2 YYNGEE. The length of the CDR3 is 12 residues. In nucleotides, the CDR3 is TGTGCCAGCAAAGGGTCTGGAAACACCATATATTTT. Protein: CASKGSGNTIYF. Combining the CDR3 with reference TRBV9 and TRBJ1-3 gives the whole variable domain DSGVTQTPKHLITATGQRVTLRCSPRSGDLSVYWYQQSLDQGLQFLIQYYNGEERAKGNILERFSAQQFPDLHSELNLSSLELGDSALYFCASKGSGNTIYFGEGSWLTVV.

There are a few counts of this clonotype. This rearrangement joins TRBV20-1 to TRBJ1-2; TRBD1 matches at 11 bases. Germline V gives CDR1 DFQATT, CDR2 SNEGSKA (reference sequence). V was clipped by 4 bases and J by 6 bases; unmatched bases: 4. CDR3 length: 13 amino acids. The CDR3 DNA sequence: TGCAGTGCTACCGGACAGGGGGCAAATGGCTACACCTTC. Its protein product is CSATGQGANGYTF.

This clonotype was recorded at least ten times. CDR3 bases: TGTGCCAGCACCCAGGACAGCTACGAGCAGTACTTC. It codes for CASTQDSYEQYF. V gene TRBV2 combines with J gene TRBJ2-7; D perhaps matches TRBD1 (6 bases). V was cut by 7 bases and J by 3 bases, with 10 bases left in between. Germline V lookup: CDR1 SNHLY, CDR2 FYNNEI. CDR3 length: 12 residues.

For this clonotype: The conserved phenylalanine or tryptophan normally closing the CDR3 is absent here, so this likely arose from a read error. The CDR3 here is CSARWLARTDTQYL. Here the CDR3 DNA reads TGCAGTGCTAGGTGGCTAGCCCGCACAGATACGCAGTATCTT. The V gene is TRBV20-1, the J gene TRBJ2-3; tentative D call: TRBD2 (5 bases). Germline CDR1 reads DFQATT; CDR2 reads SNEGSKA (reference sequence). The germline V and J ends were trimmed by 3 bases and 1 base, with 11 bases remaining between them. This CDR3 has 14 residues.

The rearrangement links TRBV9 to TRBJ2-5, with 9 bases fitting TRBD2. The CDR3 extends over 17 amino acids. Germline lookup yields CDR1 SGDLS and CDR2 YYNGEE. Germline trimming cut 0 bases from V and 5 bases from J; bases unmatched to any gene: 11. CDR3 region: CASSVELAGVKGETQYF. The CDR3 coding sequence is TGTGCCAGCAGCGTAGAACTAGCGGGCGTGAAGGGGGAGACCCAGTACTTC.

This clonotype was detected once. The chain employs TRBV4-1 and TRBJ1-6; 8 positions agree with TRBD1. The germline gives CDR1 MGHRA, CDR2 YSYEKL. CDR3 length equals 16 residues. V trimming: 0 bases; J trimming: 9 bases; junction bases outside the gene matches: 7. CDR3 bases: TGCGCCAGCAGCCAAGATGTGGCAGGGGGCATTTCACCCCTCCACTTT. As protein: CASSQDVAGGISPLHF.

This clonotype came up a few times. The V call is TRBV5-1, the J call TRBJ2-3; TRBD1 might be the D (5 bases). Germline lookup yields CDR1 SGHRS and CDR2 YFSETQ. V shed 2 bases and J shed 0 bases, with 10 bases lying between them. The CDR3 is 15 residues long. The CDR3 sequence: CASSFLRTSTDTQYF. Written as DNA, the CDR3 is TGCGCCAGCAGCTTCCTTCGGACAAGCACAGATACGCAGTATTTT.

V and J are TRBV9 and TRBJ1-6; the D is unclear. V was shortened by 3 bases and J by 8 bases, with 9 bases between the two germline ends. Germline assignment: CDR1 SGDLS and CDR2 YYNGEE. CDR3 length: 13 residues. DNA of the CDR3: TGTGCCAGCAGCGCGTACGCCGATTCACCCCTCCACTTT. Translated: CASSAYADSPLHF.

A word on this clonotype: One base away lies a much larger clone, so this may be a sequencing read error. The CDR3 bases are TGCAGTGCTAGAGGACTAGCGGGGGGCACAGATACGCAGTATTTT. Translating it yields CSARGLAGGTDTQYF. This rearrangement joins TRBV20-1 to TRBJ2-3; 12 bases are a match to TRBD2. Germline V gene data show CDR1 as DFQATT and CDR2 as SNEGSKA (reference sequence). With V trimmed by 1 base and J by 1 base, 0 bases remained unmatched. The CDR3 extends over 15 amino acids.

This chain links TRBV3-1 with TRBJ2-7; a possible D gene is TRBD1 (6 bases). The CDR3 spans 15 residues. Germline CDR1 LGHDT, CDR2 YNNKEL (reference sequence). Deletions cut 4 bases from V and 2 bases from J, with 15 bases between. The CDR3 DNA sequence: TGTGCCAGCAGCCTTCCAGGGGAAGGGACCTACGAGCAGTACTTC. Residues: CASSLPGEGTYEQYF.

This clonotype was counted between two and nine times. The chain combines TRBV13 with TRBJ2-7, with D maybe TRBD2 (6 bases). Trimming cost V 2 bases and J 2 bases, with 13 bases left between them. Germline V gene sequence: CDR1 PRHDT, CDR2 FYEKMQ (reference sequence). This CDR3 spans 15 amino acids. This chain's CDR3 is CASSLWSSGTYEQYF. CDR3 nucleotides: TGTGCCAGCAGCTTATGGAGTAGCGGAACCTACGAGCAGTACTTC.

This clonotype was seen a handful of times. This chain connects TRBV6-2 or TRBV6-3 to TRBJ1-1; D may be TRBD1 (6 bases). CDR1 and CDR2 (germline): MNHEY, SVGEGT. The ends were cut back, 6 bases at V and 6 bases at J, with 17 bases in the middle. The CDR3 consists of 14 residues. The CDR3 here is CASRLSGALAEAFF. The CDR3 DNA reads as TGTGCCAGCAGGCTTTCAGGGGCTCTAGCTGAAGCTTTCTTT.

The chain carries TRBV20-1 and TRBJ1-5; maybe TRBD1 (5 bases). With 3 bases removed from V and 3 bases from J, the gap between germline ends came to 9 bases. Per germline, CDR1 DFQATT and CDR2 SNEGSKA (reference sequence). The CDR3 runs to 13 residues. The CDR3 DNA sequence: TGCAGTGCTAGTAGGGGCTTCAATCAGCCCCAGCATTTT. It codes for CSASRGFNQPQHF.

The chain carries TRBV28 and TRBJ2-7; 9 bases agree with TRBD2. J lost 2 bases, V lost 3 bases, and 5 bases had no gene match. The V gene's germline CDR1 is MDHEN and CDR2 SYDVKM. The CDR3 is made up of 15 amino acids. CDR3 sequence: CASSFSSGSTYEQYF. CDR3 coding DNA: TGTGCCAGCAGTTTTAGTAGCGGGAGTACCTACGAGCAGTACTTC.

The rearrangement joins TRBV2 to TRBJ2-7; D could derive from TRBD1 or TRBD2 (5 bases each). Germline V lookup: CDR1 SNHLY, CDR2 FYNNEI. The CDR3 length is 14 residues. V was pared by 7 bases and J by 0 bases, with 13 bases between. CDR3 DNA sequence: TGTGCCAGCACCTCGGGACGCACCTCCTACGAGCAGTACTTC. Translation: CASTSGRTSYEQYF. Looking up the rest from reference TRBV2 and TRBJ2-7 gives the full variable domain: EPEVTQTPSHQVTQMGQEVILRCVPISNHLYFYWYRQILGQKVEFLVSFYNNEISEKSEIFDDQFSVERPDGSNFTLKIRSTKLEDSAMYFCASTSGRTSYEQYFGPGTRLTVT.

V gene TRBV2 combines with J gene TRBJ1-4; 8 bases map to TRBD1. From germline, CDR1 is SNHLY and CDR2 FYNNEI. V was clipped by 2 bases and J by 8 bases; unmatched bases: 7. The CDR3 is 15 amino acids. The chain's CDR3 is CASSETGQGWEKLFF. Here the CDR3 DNA reads TGTGCCAGCAGTGAAACAGGACAGGGATGGGAAAAACTGTTTTTT. The full variable domain, with the rest looked up from reference TRBV2 and TRBJ1-4, is EPEVTQTPSHQVTQMGQEVILRCVPISNHLYFYWYRQILGQKVEFLVSFYNNEISEKSEIFDDQFSVERPDGSNFTLKIRSTKLEDSAMYFCASSETGQGWEKLFFGSGTQLSVL.

The table lists this clonotype with many counts. The chain combines TRBV18 with TRBJ2-1; D is undetermined. Per germline, CDR1 KGHSH and CDR2 LQKENI. The CDR3 has 14 residues. V shed 2 bases and J shed 6 bases, with 11 bases lying between them. This chain's CDR3 is CASSPGFGSNEQFF. CDR3 coding DNA: TGTGCCAGCTCACCAGGTTTCGGTAGCAATGAGCAGTTCTTC. Combining the CDR3 with reference TRBV18 and TRBJ2-1 gives the whole variable domain NAGVMQNPRHLVRRRGQEARLRCSPMKGHSHVYWYRQLPEEGLKFMVYLQKENIIDESGMPKERFSAEFPKEGPSILRIQQVVRGDSAAYFCASSPGFGSNEQFFGPGTRLTVL.

This clonotype was observed at least ten times. V is TRBV12-3 or TRBV12-4 and J is TRBJ2-3; weak D call: TRBD1 (5 bases). The V gene lost 6 bases and the J gene lost 3 bases, with 10 bases spanning the gap. This CDR3 has 13 amino acids. The CDR3 loop is CASSFRQTDTQYF. DNA of the CDR3: TGTGCCAGCAGCTTCAGACAGACAGATACGCAGTATTTT.

This clonotype was recorded many times. The rearrangement joins TRBV28 to TRBJ2-7; 11 bases align to TRBD2. The CDR3 is made up of 15 amino acids. The germline V gene has CDR1 MDHEN and CDR2 SYDVKM. V was clipped by 9 bases and J by 7 bases; unmatched bases: 14. In DNA form, the CDR3 reads TGTGCCAGTTCCAGCCTACTAGCGGGAGTGTGGGAGCAGTACTTC. This codes for CASSSLLAGVWEQYF.